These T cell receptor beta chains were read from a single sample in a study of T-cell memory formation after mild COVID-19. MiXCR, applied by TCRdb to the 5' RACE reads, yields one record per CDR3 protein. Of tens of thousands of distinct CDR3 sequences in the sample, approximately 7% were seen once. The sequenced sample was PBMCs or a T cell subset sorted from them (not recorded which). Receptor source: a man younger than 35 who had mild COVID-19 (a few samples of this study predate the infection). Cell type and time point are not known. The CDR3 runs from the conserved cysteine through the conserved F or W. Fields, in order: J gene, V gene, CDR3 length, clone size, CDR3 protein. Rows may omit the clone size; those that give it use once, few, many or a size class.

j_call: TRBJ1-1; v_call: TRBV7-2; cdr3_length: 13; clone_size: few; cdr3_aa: CASSDQRNTEAFF
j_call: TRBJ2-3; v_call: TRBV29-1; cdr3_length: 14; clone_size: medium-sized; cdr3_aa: CSVSRGRGTDTQYF
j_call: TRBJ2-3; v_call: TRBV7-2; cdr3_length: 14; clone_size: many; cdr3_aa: CASSLLAGTDTQYF
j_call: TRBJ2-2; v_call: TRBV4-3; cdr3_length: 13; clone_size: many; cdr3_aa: CASSQEIGGELFF
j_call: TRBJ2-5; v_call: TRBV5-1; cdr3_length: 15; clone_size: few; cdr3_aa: CASSPGLAGGETQYF
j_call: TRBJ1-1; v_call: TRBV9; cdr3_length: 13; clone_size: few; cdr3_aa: CASSVQWGSEAFF
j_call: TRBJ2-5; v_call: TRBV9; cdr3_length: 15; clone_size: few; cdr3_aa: CASSVVSTGQETQYF
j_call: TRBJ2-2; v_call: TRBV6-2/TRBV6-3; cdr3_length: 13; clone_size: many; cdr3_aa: CASSYPNTGELFF
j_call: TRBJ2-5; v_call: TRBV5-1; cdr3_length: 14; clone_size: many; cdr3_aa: CASSPGRVQETQYF
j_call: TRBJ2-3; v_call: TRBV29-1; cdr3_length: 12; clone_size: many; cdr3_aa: CSVRSKADTQYF
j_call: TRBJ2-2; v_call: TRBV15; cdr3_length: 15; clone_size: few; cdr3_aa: CATSRGTGSTGELFF
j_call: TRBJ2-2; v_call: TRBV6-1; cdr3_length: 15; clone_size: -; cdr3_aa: CASRGRDSALEELFF
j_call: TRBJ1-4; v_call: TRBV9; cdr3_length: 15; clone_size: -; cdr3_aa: CASSVGEGRTEKLFF
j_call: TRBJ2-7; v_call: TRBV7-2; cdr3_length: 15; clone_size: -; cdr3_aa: CASSPMGHLYYEQYF
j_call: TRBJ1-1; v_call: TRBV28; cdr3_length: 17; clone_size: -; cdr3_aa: CASSPGAGQGKSPEAFF
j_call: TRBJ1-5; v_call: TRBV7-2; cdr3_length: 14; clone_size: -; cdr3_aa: CASSANRGEQPQHF
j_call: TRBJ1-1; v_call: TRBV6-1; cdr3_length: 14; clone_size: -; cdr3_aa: CASGTGLWNTEAFF
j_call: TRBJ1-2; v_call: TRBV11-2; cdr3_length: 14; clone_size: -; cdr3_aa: CASSSGQGNYGYTF
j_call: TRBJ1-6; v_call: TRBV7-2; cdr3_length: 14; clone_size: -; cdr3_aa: CASSPTRGDSPLHF
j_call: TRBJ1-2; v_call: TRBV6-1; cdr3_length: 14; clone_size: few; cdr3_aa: CASHSGTGGIGYTF
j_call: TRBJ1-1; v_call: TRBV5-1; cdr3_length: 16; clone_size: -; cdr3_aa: CASSQPPGQGATEAFF
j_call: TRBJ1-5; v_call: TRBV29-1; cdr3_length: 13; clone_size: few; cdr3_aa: CSVAANSNQPQHF
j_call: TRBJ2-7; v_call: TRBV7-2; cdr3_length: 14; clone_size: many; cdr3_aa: CASSWTGSSYEQYF
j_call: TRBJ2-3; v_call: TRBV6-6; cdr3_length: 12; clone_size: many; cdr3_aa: CASSPTTDTQYF
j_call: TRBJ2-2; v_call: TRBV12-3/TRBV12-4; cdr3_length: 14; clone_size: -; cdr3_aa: CASSPQGAVGELFF
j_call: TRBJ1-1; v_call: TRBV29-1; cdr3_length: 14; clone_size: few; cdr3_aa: CSVEIRLGNTEAFF
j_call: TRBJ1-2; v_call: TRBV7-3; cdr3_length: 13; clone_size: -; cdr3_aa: CASSLGKGYGYTF
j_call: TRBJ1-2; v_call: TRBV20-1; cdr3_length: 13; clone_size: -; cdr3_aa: CSARDGHDYGYTF
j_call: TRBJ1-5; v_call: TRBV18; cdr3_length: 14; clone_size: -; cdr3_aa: CASSPGGGNQPQHF
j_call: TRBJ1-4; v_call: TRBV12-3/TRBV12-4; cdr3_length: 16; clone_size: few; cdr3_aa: CASSLGPGQGREKLFF
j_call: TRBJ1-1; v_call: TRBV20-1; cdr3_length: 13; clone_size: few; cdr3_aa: CSARGRRNTEAFF
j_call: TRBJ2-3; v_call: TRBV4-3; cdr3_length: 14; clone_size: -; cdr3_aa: CASSLDSQADTQYF
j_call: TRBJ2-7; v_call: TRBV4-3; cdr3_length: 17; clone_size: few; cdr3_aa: CASSQEGLAGGSYEQYF
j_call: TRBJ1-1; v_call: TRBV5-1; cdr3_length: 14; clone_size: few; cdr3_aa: CASSHYGENTEAFF
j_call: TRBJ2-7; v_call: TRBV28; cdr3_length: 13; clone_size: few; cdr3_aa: CASSLDGLYEQYF
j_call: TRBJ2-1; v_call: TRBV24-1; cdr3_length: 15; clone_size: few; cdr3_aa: CATSDLHGVRDEQFF
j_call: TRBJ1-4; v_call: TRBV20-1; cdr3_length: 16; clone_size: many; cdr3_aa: CSARDPGPGGSEKLFF
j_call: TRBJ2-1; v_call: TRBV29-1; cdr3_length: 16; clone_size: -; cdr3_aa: CSVEASSGSSYNEQFF
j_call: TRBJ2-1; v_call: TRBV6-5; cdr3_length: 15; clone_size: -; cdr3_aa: CASSYAREAYNEQFF
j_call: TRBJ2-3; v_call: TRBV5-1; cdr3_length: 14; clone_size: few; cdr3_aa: CASSSVGGTDTQYF
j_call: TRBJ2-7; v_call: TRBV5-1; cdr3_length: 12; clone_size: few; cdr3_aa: CASGPTDREQYF
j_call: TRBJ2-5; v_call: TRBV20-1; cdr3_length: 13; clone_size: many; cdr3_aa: CSARVVAEETQYF